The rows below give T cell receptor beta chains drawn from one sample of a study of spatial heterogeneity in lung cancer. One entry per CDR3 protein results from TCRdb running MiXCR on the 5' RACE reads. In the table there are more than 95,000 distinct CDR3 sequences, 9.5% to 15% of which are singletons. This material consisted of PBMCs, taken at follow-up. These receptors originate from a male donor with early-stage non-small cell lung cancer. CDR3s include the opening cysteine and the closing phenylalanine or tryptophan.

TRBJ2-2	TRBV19	CASRGLLNTGELFF
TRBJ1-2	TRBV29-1	CSVDSTPYGYTF
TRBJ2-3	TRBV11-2	CASRAWAGMADTQYF
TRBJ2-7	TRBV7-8	CASSLANRGFPYEQYF
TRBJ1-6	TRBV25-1	CASQNWGTYNSPLHF
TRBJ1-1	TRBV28	CASSLPSTGRSTEAFF
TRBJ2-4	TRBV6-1	CASRRTGGKNIQYF
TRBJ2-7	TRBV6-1	CASSEPSSGGSYEQYF
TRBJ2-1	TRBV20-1	CSATPGGRNEQFF
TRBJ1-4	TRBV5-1	CASSHVNQGEKLFF
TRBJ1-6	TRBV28	CASSLPYPRGSPLHF
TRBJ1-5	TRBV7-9	CASSAQGNGNQPQHF
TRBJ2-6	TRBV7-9	CASSGANVLTF
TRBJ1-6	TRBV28	CASVQGARGSPLHF
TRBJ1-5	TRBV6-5	CASSYAPGQPQHF
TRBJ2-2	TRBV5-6	CASSFAGTGNTGELFF
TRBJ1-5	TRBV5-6	CASSSGLNNQPQHF
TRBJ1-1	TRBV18	CASSTRDTAGEAFF